This T cell receptor (beta chain) was profiled in a study of blood T cells in healthy people across ages. As concerns this clonotype: At one end, the junction sequence differs from germline, possibly due to a read error.

A sample-barcoded 5' primer and a J-beta primer mix were used in a second PCR of about 7 to 12 cycles. TCRdb itself ran the 5' RACE reads through MiXCR, one entry per CDR3 protein. The sample consists of hundreds of thousands of distinct CDR3 sequences, around 32% of them appearing once. The CDR3 consists of 15 residues. Looked up from germline, CDR1 is DFQATT and CDR2 is SNEGSKA (reference sequence). The receptor comes from a woman older than 75 in good health. Sequencing was done on a sample of blood. The V gene is TRBV20-1, the J gene TRBJ1-4, with 9 bases matching TRBD1. For the CDR3, the DNA is TGCAGTGCTACCATCCCCGGGACAGGGCGCGAAAAACGGTTTTTT. Translating gives CSATIPGTGREKRFF.